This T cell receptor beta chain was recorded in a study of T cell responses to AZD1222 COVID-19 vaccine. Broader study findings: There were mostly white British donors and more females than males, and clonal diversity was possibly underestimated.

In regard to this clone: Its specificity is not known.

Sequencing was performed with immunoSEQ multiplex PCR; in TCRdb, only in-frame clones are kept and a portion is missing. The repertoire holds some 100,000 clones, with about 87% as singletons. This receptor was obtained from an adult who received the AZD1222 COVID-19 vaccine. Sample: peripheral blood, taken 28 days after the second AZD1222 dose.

CDR3 loop: CASSLVVTGGWNEQFF. CDR3 sequence (DNA): TGCGCCAGCAGCTTGGTAGTGACAGGGGGTTGGAATGAGCAGTTCTTC. The chain combines TRBV5-1 with TRBJ2-1, with 9 bases aligning to TRBD1. The CDR3 is 16 amino acids. With 0 bases clipped from V and 7 bases from J, the junction kept 8 bases outside the gene matches. Germline V gene lookup returns CDR1 SGHRS and CDR2 YFSETQ.